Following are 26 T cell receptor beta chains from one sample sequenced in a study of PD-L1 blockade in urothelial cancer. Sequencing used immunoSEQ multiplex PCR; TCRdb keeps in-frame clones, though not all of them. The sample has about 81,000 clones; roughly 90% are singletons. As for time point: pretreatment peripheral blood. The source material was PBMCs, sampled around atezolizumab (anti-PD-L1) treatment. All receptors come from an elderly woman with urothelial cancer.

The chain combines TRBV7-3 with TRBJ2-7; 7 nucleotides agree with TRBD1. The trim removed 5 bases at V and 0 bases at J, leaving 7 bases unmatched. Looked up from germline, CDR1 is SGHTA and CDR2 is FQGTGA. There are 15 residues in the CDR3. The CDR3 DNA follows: TGTGCCAGCAGCCCAGGGGGACAGAGCTCCTACGAGCAGTACTTC. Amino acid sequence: CASSPGGQSSYEQYF.

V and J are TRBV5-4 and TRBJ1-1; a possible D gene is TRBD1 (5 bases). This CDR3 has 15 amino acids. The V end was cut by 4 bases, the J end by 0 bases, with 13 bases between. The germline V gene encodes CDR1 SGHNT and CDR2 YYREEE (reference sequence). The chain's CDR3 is CASSVTGTMNTEAFF. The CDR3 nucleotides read TGTGCCAGCAGCGTGACGGGGACTATGAACACTGAAGCTTTCTTT.

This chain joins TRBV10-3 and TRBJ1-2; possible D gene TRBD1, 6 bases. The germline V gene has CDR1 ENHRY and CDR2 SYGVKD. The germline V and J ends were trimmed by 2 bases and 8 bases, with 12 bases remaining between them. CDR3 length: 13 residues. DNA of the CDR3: TGTGCCATCAGTGAGGGACAGAAAGGCGGCTACACCTTC. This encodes CAISEGQKGGYTF.

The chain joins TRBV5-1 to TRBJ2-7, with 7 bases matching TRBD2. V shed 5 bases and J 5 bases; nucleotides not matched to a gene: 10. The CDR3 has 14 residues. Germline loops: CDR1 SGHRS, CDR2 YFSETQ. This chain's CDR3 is CASSLGTTANEQYF. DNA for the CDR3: TGCGCCAGCAGTCTCGGGACTACGGCCAACGAGCAGTACTTC.

This CDR3 is CASSSGIGTSRHNEQFF. CDR3 bases: TGCGCCAGCAGCTCGGGAATCGGGACTAGCAGACACAATGAGCAGTTCTTC. The chain carries TRBV5-1 and TRBJ2-1; 9 nucleotides agree with TRBD2. Trimming removed 3 bases from V and 5 bases from J; junction bases left unmatched: 12. CDR1 and CDR2 from the germline V gene are SGHRS and YFSETQ. CDR3 length: 17 amino acids.

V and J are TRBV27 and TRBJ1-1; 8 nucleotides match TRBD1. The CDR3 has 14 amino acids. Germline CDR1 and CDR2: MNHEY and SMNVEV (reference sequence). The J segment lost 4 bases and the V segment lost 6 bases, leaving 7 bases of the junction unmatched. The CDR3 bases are TGTGCCAGCAGCCCAGGGGGCGGGAGCACTGAAGCTTTCTTT. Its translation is CASSPGGGSTEAFF.

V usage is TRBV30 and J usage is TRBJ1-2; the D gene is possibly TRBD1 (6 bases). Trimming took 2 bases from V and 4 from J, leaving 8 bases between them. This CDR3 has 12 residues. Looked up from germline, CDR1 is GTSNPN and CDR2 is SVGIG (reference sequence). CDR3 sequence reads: CAWSRTVYGYTF. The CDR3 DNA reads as TGTGCCTGGAGTAGGACAGTCTATGGCTACACCTTC.

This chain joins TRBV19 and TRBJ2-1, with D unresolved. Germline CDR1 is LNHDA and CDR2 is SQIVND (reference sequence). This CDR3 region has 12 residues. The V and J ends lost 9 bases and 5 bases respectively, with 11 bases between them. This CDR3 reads CASKSKNNEQFF. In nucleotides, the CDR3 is TGTGCCAGCAAGTCTAAGAACAATGAGCAGTTCTTC.

CDR3 nucleotide sequence: TGTGCCAGCCGTACTGGGGGGGCTCGCAGGGAGACCCAGTACTTC. Its translation: CASRTGGARRETQYF. The genes are TRBV27 and TRBJ2-5; possible D gene TRBD2, 7 bases. CDR3 length equals 15 residues. Trimming removed 8 bases from V and 5 bases from J, with 21 bases in between. Germline CDR1 is MNHEY and CDR2 is SMNVEV (reference sequence).

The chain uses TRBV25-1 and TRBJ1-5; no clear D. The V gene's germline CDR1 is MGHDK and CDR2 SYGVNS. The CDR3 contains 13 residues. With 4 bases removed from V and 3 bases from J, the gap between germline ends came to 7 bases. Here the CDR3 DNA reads TGTGCCAGCAGTGGGGCAGCCAATCAGCCCCAGCATTTT. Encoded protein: CASSGAANQPQHF.

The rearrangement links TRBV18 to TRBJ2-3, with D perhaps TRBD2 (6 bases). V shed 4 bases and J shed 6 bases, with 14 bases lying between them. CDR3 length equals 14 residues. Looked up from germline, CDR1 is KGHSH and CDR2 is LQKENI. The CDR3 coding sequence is TGTGCCAGCTCACAGGGACTGACTCGGGATACGCAGTATTTT. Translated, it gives CASSQGLTRDTQYF.

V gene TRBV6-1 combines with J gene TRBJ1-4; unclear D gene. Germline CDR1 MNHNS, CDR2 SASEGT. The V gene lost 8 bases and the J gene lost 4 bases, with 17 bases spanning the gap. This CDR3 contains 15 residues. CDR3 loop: CASLTRFPLNEKLFF. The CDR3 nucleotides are TGTGCCAGCCTAACTAGATTCCCCCTTAATGAAAAACTGTTTTTT.

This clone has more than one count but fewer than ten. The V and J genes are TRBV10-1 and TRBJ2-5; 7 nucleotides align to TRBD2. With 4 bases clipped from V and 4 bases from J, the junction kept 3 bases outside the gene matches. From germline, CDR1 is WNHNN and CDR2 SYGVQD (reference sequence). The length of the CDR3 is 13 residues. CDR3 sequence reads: CASSAGLGETQYF. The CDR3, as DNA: TGCGCCAGCAGTGCTGGACTAGGAGAGACCCAGTACTTC.

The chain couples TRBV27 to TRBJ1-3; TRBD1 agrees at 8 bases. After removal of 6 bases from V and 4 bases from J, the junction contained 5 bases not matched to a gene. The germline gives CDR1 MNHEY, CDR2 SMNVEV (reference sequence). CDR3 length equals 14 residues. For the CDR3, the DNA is TGTGCCAGCAGGGCCCAGGGGGCAGGAAACACCATATATTTT. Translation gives CASRAQGAGNTIYF.

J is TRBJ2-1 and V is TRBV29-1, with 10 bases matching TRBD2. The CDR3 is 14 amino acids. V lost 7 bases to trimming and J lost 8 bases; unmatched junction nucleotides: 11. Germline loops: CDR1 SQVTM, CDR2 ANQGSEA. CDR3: CSARRGLASHEQFF. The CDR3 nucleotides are TGCAGCGCCCGAAGGGGACTAGCGTCCCATGAGCAGTTCTTC.

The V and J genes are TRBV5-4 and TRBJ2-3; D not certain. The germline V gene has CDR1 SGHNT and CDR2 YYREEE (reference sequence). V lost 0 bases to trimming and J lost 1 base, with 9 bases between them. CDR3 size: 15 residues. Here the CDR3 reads CASSLDGAGTDTQYF. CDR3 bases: TGTGCCAGCAGCTTGGATGGAGCCGGCACAGATACGCAGTATTTT.

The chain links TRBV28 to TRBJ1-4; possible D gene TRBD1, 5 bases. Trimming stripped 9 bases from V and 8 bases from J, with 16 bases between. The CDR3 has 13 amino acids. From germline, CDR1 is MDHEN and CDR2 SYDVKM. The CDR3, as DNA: TGTGCCAGTCTCCAGGGTGTGGGAGAAAAACTGTTTTTT. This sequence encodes CASLQGVGEKLFF.

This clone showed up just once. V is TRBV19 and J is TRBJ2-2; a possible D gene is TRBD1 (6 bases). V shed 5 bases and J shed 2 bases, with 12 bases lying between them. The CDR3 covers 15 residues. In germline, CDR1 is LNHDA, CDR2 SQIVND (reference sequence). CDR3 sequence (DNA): TGTGCCAGTAGTCCCGCAGGGGTTAACACCGGGGAGCTGTTTTTT. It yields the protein CASSPAGVNTGELFF. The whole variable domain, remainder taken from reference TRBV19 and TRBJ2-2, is DGGITQSPKYLFRKEGQNVTLSCEQNLNHDAMYWYRQDPGQGLRLIYYSQIVNDFQKGDIAEGYSVSREKKESFPLTVTSAQKNPTAFYLCASSPAGVNTGELFFGEGSRLTVL.

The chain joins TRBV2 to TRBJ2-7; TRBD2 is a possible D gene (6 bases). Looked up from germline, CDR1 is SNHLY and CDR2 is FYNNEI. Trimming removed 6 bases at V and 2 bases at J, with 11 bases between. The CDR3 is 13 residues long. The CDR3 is CASSRDFTYEQYF. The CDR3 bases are TGTGCCAGCAGCCGGGACTTCACCTACGAGCAGTACTTC.

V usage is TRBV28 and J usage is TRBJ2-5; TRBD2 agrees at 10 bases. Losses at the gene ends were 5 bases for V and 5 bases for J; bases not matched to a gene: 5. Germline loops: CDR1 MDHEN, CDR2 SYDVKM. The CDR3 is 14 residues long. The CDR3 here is CASSIVTSGETQYF. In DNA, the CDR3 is TGTGCCAGCAGTATAGTGACTAGCGGGGAGACCCAGTACTTC.

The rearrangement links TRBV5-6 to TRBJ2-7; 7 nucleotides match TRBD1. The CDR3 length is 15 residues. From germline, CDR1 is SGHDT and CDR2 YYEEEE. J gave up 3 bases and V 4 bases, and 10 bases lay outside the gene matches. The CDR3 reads CASSQGQVPYYEQYF. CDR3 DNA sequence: TGTGCCAGCAGCCAAGGACAGGTTCCCTACTACGAGCAGTACTTC.

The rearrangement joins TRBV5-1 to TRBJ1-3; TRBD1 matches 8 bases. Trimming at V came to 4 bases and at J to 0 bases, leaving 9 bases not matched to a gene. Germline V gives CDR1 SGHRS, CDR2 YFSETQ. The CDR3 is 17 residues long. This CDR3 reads CASSPSGTGLSGNTIYF. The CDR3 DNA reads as TGCGCCAGCAGCCCAAGTGGGACAGGCCTCTCTGGAAACACCATATATTTT.

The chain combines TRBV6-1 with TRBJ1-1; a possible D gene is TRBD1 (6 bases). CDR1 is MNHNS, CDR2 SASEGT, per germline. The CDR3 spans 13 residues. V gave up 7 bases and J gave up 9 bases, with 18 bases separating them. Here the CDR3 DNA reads TGTGCCAGCACCGAAGGACAGTCCAAAAAAGCTTTCTTT. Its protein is CASTEGQSKKAFF.

The CDR3 protein is CASSERTGDGAFF. For the CDR3, the DNA is TGTGCCAGCAGTGAGAGGACAGGGGATGGAGCTTTCTTT. This chain connects TRBV6-4 to TRBJ1-1; 9 bases align to TRBD1. V lost 3 bases, J lost 10 bases, and 6 bases stayed unmatched. CDR1 is MRHNA and CDR2 is SNTAGT in the germline V gene. The CDR3 is 13 residues long.

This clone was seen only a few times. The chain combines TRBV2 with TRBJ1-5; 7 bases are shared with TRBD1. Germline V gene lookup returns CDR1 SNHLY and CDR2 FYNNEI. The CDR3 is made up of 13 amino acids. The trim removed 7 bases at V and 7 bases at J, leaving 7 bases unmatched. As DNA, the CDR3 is TGTGCCAGCACCCGGGACAGAGAACAGCCCCAGCATTTT. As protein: CASTRDREQPQHF.

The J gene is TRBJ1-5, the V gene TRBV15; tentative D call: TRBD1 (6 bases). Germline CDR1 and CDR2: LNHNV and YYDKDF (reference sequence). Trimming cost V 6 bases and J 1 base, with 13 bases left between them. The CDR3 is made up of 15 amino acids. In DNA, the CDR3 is TGTGCCACCAGGGTAGGGAGGGGGAGCAATCAGCCCCAGCATTTT. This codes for CATRVGRGSNQPQHF.